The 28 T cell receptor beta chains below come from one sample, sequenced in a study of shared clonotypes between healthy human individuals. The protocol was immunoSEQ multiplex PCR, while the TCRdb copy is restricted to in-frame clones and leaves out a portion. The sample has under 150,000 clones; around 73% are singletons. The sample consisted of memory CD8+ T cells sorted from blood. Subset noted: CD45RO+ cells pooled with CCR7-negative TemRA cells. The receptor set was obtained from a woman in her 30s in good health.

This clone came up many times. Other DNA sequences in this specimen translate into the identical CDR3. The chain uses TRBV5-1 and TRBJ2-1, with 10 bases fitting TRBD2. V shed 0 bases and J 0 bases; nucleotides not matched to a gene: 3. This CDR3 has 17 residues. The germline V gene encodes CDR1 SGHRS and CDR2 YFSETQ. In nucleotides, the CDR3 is TGCGCCAGCAGCTTGGAGGCTAGCGGGAGCTCCTACAATGAGCAGTTCTTC. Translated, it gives CASSLEASGSSYNEQFF.

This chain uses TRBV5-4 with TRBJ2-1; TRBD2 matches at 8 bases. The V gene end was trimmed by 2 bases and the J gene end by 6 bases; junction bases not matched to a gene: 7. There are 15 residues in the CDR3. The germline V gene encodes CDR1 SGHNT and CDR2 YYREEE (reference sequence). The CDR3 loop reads CASSLLLAGGNEQFF. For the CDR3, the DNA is TGTGCCAGCAGCTTACTCCTGGCGGGAGGCAATGAGCAGTTCTTC.

CDR3 loop: CASSHPRTGVGDEQYF. CDR3 DNA sequence: TGTGCCAGCAGCCATCCAAGGACAGGGGTCGGTGACGAGCAGTACTTC. The rearrangement joins TRBV7-8 to TRBJ2-7; TRBD1 matches 9 bases. After removal of 5 bases from V and 5 bases from J, the junction contained 13 bases not matched to a gene. Germline V gene lookup returns CDR1 SGHVS and CDR2 FQNEAQ. This CDR3 has 16 residues.

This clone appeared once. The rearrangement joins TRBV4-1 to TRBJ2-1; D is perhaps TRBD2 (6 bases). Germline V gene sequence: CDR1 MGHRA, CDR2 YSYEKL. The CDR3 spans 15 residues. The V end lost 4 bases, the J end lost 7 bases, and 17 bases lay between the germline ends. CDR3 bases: TGCGCCAGCAGCCGAATCTCCGGGAGAGGGAATGAGCAGTTCTTC. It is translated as CASSRISGRGNEQFF.

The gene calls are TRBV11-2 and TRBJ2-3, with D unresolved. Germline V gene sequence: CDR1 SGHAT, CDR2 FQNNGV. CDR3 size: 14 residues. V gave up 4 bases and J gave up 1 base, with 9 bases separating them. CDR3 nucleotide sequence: TGTGCCAGCAGCTCAAATTCAGGCACAGATACGCAGTATTTT. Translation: CASSSNSGTDTQYF.

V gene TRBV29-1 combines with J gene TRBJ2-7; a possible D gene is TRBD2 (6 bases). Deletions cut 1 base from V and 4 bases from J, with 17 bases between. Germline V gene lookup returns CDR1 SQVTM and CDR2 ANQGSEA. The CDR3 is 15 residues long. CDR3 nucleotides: TGCAGCGTTGAAGGGGGGGTAGGGGCCGGATACGAGCAGTACTTC. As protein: CSVEGGVGAGYEQYF.

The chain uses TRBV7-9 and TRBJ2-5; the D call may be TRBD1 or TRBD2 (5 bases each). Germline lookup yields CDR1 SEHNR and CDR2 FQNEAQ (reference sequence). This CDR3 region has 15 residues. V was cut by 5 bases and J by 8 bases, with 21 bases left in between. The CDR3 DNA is TGTGCCAGCAGCCCCCGGGGTGTCAGGGTAGAAACCCAGTACTTC. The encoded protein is CASSPRGVRVETQYF.

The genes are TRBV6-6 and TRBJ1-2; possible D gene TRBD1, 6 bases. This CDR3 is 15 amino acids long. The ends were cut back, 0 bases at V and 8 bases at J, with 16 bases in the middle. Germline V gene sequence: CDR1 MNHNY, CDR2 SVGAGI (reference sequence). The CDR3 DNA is TGTGCCAGCAGTTACTCGAGGCCAGGGGAGGAAGGCTACACCTTC. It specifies CASSYSRPGEEGYTF.

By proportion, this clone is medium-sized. CDR3: CASSAGTSGQETQYF. For the CDR3, the DNA is TGTGCCAGCAGCGCCGGGACTAGCGGACAAGAGACCCAGTACTTC. The rearrangement joins TRBV11-2 to TRBJ2-5, with 11 bases aligning to TRBD2. Germline assignment: CDR1 SGHAT and CDR2 FQNNGV. This CDR3 is built from 15 residues. J lost 2 bases, V lost 5 bases, and 4 bases had no gene match. Full variable domain (outside the CDR3, taken from reference TRBV11-2 and TRBJ2-5): EAGVAQSPRYKIIEKRQSVAFWCNPISGHATLYWYQQILGQGPKLLIQFQNNGVVDDSQLPKDRFSAERLKGVDSTLKIQPAKLEDSAVYLCASSAGTSGQETQYFGPGTRLLVL.

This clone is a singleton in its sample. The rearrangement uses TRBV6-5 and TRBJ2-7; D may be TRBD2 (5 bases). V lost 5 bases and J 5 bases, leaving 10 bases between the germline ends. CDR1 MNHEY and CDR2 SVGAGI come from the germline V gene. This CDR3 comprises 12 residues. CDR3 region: CASSPRRNEQYF. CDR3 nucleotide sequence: TGTGCCAGCAGTCCTAGGAGGAACGAGCAGTACTTC.

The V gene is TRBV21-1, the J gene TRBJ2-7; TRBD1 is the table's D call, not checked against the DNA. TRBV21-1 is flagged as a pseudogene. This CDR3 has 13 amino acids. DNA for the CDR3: TGTGCCAGCAGCAAAGACTGGGCCCCCGAGCAGTACTTC. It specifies CASSKDWAPEQYF.

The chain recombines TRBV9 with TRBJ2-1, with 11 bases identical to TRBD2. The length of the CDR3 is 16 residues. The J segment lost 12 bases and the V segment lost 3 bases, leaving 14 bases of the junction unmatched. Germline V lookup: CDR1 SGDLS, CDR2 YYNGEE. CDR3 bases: TGTGCCAGCAGCGCAGGAAGGACTAGCGGGTGGATAGGGCAGTTCTTC. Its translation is CASSAGRTSGWIGQFF. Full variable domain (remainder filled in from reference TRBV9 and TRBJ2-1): DSGVTQTPKHLITATGQRVTLRCSPRSGDLSVYWYQQSLDQGLQFLIQYYNGEERAKGNILERFSAQQFPDLHSELNLSSLELGDSALYFCASSAGRTSGWIGQFFGPGTRLTVL.

The CDR3 DNA reads as TGCAGCGTTGGAGCGGGAGGACTCAATGAGCAGTTCTTC. Protein product: CSVGAGGLNEQFF. V and J are TRBV29-1 and TRBJ2-1, with 9 positions matching TRBD2. Germline V lookup: CDR1 SQVTM, CDR2 ANQGSEA. This CDR3 spans 13 amino acids. V was clipped by 4 bases and J by 6 bases; unmatched bases: 4.

The CDR3 loop reads CASRETGGYEQYF. The CDR3 DNA sequence: TGTGCCAGCAGGGAAACAGGGGGCTACGAGCAGTACTTC. The V gene is TRBV2, the J gene TRBJ2-7, with 8 bases fitting TRBD1. CDR3 size: 13 residues. The germline CDR1 and CDR2 sequences are SNHLY and FYNNEI. The trim removed 6 bases at V and 3 bases at J, leaving 4 bases unmatched.

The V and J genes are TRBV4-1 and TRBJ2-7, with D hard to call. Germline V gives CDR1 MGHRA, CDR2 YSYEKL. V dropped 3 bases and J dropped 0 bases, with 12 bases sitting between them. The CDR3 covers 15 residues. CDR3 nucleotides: TGCGCCAGCAGCCAGGGAACGGGCCACTCCTACGAGCAGTACTTC. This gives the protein CASSQGTGHSYEQYF.

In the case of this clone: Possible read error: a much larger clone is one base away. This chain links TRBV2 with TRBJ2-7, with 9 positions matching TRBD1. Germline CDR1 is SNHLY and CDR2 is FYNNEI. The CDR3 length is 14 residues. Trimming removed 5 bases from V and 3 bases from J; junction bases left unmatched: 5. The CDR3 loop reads CASSTGTGFYEQYF. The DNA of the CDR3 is TGTGCCAGCAGTACCGGGACAGGGTTCTACGAGCAGTACTTC.

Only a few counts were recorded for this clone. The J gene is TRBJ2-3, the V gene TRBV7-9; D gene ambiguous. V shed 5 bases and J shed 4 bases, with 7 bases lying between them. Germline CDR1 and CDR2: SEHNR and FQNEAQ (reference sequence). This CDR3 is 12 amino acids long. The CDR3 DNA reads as TGTGCCAGCAGCCAGAGCCCAGATACGCAGTATTTT. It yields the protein CASSQSPDTQYF.

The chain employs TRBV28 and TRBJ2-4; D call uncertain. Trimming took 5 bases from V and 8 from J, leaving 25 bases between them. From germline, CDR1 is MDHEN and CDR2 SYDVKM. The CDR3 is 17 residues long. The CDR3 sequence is CASSPLTLRAIKDIQYF. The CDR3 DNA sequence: TGTGCCAGCAGTCCACTAACCTTACGAGCTATTAAGGACATTCAGTACTTC.

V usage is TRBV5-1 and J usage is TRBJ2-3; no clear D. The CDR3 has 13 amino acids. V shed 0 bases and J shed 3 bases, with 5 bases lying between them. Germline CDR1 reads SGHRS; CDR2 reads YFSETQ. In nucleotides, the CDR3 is TGCGCCAGCAGCTTGGGGCGGACAGATACGCAGTATTTT. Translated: CASSLGRTDTQYF. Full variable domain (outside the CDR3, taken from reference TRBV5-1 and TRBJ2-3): KAGVTQTPRYLIKTRGQQVTLSCSPISGHRSVSWYQQTPGQGLQFLFEYFSETQRNKGNFPGRFSGRQFSNSRSEMNVSTLELGDSALYLCASSLGRTDTQYFGPGTRLTVL.

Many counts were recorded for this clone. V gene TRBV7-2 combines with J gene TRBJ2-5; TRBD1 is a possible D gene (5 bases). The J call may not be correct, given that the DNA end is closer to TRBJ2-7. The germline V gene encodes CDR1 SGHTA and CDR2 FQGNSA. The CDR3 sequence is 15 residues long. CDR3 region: CASSLGAASFNEQYF. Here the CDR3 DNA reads TGTGCCAGCAGCCTAGGGGCGGCTAGTTTTAACGAGCAGTACTTC.

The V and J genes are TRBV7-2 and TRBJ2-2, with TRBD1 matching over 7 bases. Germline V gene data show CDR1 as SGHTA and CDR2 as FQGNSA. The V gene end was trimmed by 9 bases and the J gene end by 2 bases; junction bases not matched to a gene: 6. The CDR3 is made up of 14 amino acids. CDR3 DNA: TGTGCCAGTGAGACAGGGATTAACACCGGGGAGCTGTTTTTT. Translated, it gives CASETGINTGELFF.

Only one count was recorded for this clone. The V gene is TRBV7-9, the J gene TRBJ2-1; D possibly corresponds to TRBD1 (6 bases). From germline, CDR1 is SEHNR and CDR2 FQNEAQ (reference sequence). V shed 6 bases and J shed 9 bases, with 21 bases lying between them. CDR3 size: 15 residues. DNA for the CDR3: TGTGCCAGCAGGCCCGGGACATGGGAATTCGTTGAGCAGTTCTTC. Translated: CASRPGTWEFVEQFF.

In nucleotides, the CDR3 is TGTGCCTGGAGTGTACAGTCCGAAAAACTGTTTTTT. Residues: CAWSVQSEKLFF. The chain has TRBV30 and TRBJ1-4; D is undetermined. The CDR3 has 12 residues. Trimming removed 0 bases at V and 8 bases at J, with 7 bases between. Germline CDR1 and CDR2: GTSNPN and SVGIG (reference sequence).

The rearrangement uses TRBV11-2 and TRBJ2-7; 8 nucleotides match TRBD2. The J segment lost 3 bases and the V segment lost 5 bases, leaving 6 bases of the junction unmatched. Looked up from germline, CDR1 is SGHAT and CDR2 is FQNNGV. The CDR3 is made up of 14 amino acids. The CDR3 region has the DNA TGTGCCAGCAGCCTTTCGGGACTAGACTACGAGCAGTACTTC. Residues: CASSLSGLDYEQYF.

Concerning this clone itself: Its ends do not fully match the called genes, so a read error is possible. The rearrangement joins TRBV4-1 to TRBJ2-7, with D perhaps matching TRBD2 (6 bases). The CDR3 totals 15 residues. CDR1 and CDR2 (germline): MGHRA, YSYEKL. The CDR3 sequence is CASSLEGGGTYEQYF. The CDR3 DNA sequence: TGTGCCAGCAGCTTAGAAGGCGGAGGGACCTACGAGCAGTACTTC.

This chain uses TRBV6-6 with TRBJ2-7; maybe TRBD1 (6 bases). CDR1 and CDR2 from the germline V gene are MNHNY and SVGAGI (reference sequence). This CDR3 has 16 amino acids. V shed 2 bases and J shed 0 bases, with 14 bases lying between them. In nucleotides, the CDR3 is TGTGCCAGCAGTTACACTTCTGGACAGAGCTCCTACGAGCAGTACTTC. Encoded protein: CASSYTSGQSSYEQYF.

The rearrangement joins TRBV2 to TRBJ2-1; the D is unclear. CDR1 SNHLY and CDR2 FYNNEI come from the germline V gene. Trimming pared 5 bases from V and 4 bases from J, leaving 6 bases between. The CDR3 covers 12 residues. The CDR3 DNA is TGTGCCAGCAGTAAACTATACAATGAGCAGTTCTTC. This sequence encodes CASSKLYNEQFF.

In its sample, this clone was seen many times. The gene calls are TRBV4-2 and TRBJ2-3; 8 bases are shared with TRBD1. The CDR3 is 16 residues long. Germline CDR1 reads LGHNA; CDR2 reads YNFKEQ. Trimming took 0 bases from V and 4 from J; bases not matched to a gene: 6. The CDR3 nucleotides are TGTGCCAGCAGCCAAGATGAAGGACAGGGTTCAGATACGCAGTATTTT. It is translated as CASSQDEGQGSDTQYF.